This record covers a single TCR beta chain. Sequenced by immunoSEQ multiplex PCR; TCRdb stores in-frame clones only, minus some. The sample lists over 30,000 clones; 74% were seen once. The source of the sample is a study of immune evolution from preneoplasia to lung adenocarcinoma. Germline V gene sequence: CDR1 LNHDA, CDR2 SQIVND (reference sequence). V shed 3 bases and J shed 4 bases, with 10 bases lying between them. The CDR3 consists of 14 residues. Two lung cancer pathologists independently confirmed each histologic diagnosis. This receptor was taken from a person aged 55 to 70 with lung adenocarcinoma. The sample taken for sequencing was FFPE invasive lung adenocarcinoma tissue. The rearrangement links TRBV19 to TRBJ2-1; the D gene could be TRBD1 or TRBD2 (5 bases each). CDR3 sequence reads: CASSIGTAYNEQFF. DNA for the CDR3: TGTGCCAGTAGTATCGGGACGGCATACAATGAGCAGTTCTTC.